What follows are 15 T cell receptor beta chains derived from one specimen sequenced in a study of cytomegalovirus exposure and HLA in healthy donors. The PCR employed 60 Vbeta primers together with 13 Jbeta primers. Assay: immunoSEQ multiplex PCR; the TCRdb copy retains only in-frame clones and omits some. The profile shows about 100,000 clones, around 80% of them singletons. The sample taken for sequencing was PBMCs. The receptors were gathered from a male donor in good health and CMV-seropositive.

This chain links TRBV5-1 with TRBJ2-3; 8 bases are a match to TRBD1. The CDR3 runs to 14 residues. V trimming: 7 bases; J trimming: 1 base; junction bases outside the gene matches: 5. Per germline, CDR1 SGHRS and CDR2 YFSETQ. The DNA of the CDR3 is TGCGCCAGCGGAACGGGACAGGGCACAGATACGCAGTATTTT. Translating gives CASGTGQGTDTQYF.

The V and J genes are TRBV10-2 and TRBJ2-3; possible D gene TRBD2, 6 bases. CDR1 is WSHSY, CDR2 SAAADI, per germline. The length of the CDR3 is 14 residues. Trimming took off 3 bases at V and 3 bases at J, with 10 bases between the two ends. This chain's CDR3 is CASSDSRGTDTQYF. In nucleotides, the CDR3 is TGCGCCAGCAGTGACTCACGGGGGACAGATACGCAGTATTTT.

CDR3 DNA: TGTGCCTGGAGTACGACAGGGGCCAATGGCTACACCTTC. As protein: CAWSTTGANGYTF. This rearrangement joins TRBV30 to TRBJ1-2; 8 bases map to TRBD1. The CDR3 is 13 residues long. V trimming: 2 bases; J trimming: 6 bases; junction bases outside the gene matches: 5. The germline V gene encodes CDR1 GTSNPN and CDR2 SVGIG (reference sequence).

The CDR3 sequence is CASSSRQGAKCEQFF. CDR3 bases: TGCGCCAGCAGCTCCAGACAGGGCGCTAAGTGCGAGCAGTTCTTC. The genes are TRBV5-1 and TRBJ2-1; TRBD1 matches at 7 bases. The CDR3 extends over 15 amino acids. V shed 3 bases and J 10 bases; nucleotides not matched to a gene: 13. In germline, CDR1 is SGHRS, CDR2 YFSETQ.

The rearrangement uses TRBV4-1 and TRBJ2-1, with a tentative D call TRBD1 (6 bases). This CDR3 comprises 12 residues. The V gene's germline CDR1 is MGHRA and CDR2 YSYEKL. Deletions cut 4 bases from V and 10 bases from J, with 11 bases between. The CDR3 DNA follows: TGCGCCAGCAGCCCCGACAGGTACGAGCAGTTCTTC. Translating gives CASSPDRYEQFF.

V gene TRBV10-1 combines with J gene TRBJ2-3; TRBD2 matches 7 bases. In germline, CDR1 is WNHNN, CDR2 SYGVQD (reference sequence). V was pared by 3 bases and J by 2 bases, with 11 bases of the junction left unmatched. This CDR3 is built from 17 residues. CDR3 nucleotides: TGCGCCAGCAGTGAATTTGGGACTACCGAAGACACAGATACGCAGTATTTT. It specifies CASSEFGTTEDTDTQYF.

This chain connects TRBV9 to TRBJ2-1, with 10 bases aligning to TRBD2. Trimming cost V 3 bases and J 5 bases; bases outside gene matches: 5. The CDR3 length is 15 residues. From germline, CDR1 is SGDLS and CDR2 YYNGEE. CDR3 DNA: TGTGCCAGCAGCGCCCTAGCGGGGGACAACAATGAGCAGTTCTTC. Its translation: CASSALAGDNNEQFF.

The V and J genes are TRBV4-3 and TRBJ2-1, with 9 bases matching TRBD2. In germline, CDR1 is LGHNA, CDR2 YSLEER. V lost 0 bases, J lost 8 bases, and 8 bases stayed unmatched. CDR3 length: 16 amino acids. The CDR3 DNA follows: TGCGCCAGCAGCCAAGATCTAGGGCGGGGGGGCGATGAGCAGTTCTTC. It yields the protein CASSQDLGRGGDEQFF.

CDR3 sequence reads: CASRTWGQGENYEQYF. CDR3 in DNA: TGTGCCAGCCGAACCTGGGGACAGGGGGAGAACTACGAGCAGTACTTC. The gene calls are TRBV7-9 and TRBJ2-7; TRBD1 aligns across 11 bases. Germline CDR1 is SEHNR and CDR2 is FQNEAQ (reference sequence). V gave up 8 bases and J gave up 3 bases; unmatched junction bases: 12. This CDR3 spans 16 amino acids.

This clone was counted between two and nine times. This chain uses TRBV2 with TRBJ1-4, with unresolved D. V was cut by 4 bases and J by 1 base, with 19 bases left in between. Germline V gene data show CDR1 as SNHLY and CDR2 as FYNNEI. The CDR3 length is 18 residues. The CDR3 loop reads CASSVRGITRETNEKLFF. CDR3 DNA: TGTGCCAGCAGTGTCCGGGGAATTACTCGGGAAACTAATGAAAAACTGTTTTTT.

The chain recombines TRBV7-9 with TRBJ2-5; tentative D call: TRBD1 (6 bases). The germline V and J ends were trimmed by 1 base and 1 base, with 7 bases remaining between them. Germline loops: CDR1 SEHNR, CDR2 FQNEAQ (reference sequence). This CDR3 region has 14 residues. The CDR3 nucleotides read TGTGCCAGCAGCTTAGACAGGGCCCAAGAGACCCAGTACTTC. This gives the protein CASSLDRAQETQYF.

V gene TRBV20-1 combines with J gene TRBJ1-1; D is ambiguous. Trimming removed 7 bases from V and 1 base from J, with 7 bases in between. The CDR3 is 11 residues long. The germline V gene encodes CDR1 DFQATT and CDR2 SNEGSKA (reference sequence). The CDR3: CSVQQNTEAFF. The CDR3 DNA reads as TGCAGTGTACAACAGAACACTGAAGCTTTCTTT.

CDR3 in amino acids: CASAGTSGGVVQFF. The CDR3 DNA reads as TGCGCCAGCGCCGGGACTAGCGGGGGGGTTGTGCAGTTCTTC. J is TRBJ2-1 and V is TRBV5-1; 16 bases map to TRBD2. V lost 7 bases to trimming and J lost 12 bases; unmatched junction nucleotides: 7. The CDR3 is 14 residues long. CDR1 is SGHRS and CDR2 is YFSETQ in the germline V gene.

The chain's CDR3 is CASSWTSGGLDSEQFF. The DNA for the CDR3 is TGCGCCAGCAGCTGGACTAGCGGGGGCCTAGACAGTGAGCAGTTCTTC. The V gene is TRBV5-1, the J gene TRBJ2-1, with 13 bases lining up with TRBD2. The CDR3 covers 16 residues. Germline V gene lookup returns CDR1 SGHRS and CDR2 YFSETQ. With V trimmed by 3 bases and J by 9 bases, 9 bases remained unmatched.

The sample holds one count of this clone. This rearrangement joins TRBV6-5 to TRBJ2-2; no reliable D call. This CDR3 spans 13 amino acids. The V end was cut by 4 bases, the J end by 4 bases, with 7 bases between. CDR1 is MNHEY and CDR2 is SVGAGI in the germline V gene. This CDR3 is CASSFSSTGELFF. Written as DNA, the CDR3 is TGTGCCAGCAGTTTTTCTAGCACCGGGGAGCTGTTTTTT.